This T cell receptor (beta chain) came from a study of human T cells and chemical hapten exposure. Study background: All patients underwent weekly scalp dosing with diphenylcyclopropenone for the full approximately 25-week study. Findings of the study overall: Among expanded TCRs, significantly more large CDR3 similarity clusters formed than among controls.

One entry per CDR3 protein results from TCRdb running MiXCR on the RACE reads. The repertoire holds about 40,000 distinct CDR3 sequences, with about 10% as singletons. Regarding this clonotype: The antigen is unknown.

V shed 6 bases and J 1 base; nucleotides not matched to a gene: 7. CDR3 length: 14 amino acids. The germline V gene has CDR1 DFQATT and CDR2 SNEGSKA (reference sequence). Time point reported: pre-sensitization, week 0. Documented treatment: therapeutic diphenylcyclopropenone sensitization with weekly scalp DPC. Venepuncture was done earlier than the placement of each patch test. The study extracted total RNA from unfractionated whole blood. This specimen consisted of whole blood, obtained in connection with sensitization to the hapten diphenylcyclopropenone (DPC). The gene calls are TRBV20-1 and TRBJ2-3; 7 nucleotides match TRBD1. The source of this sequence is a man under 40 with alopecia areata. Some clones in this sample may be carry-over from other donors' samples. CDR3: CSASTGDGTDTQYF. For the CDR3, the DNA is TGCAGTGCAAGTACAGGGGATGGCACAGATACGCAGTATTTT.